This T cell receptor (beta chain) derives from a study of cytomegalovirus exposure and HLA in healthy donors. Primers: 60 Vbeta forward and 13 Jbeta reverse. Profiling relied on immunoSEQ multiplex PCR, and the TCRdb table lists in-frame clones only, not all of them. The sample carries about 45,000 clones, roughly nine tenths recorded once. Whole-study findings and limits: In a later analysis, HLA-C alleles had the fewest associated TCRs, DRB1 alleles the most. Immune exposure was documented only through CMV serostatus. Reported performance of the classifier showed diagnosis of cytomegalovirus status with high specificity and sensitivity.

Comment on this clone: The antigen remains unidentified.

This clonotype was obtained from a middle-aged woman in good health and CMV-seropositive. The material sequenced was PBMCs.

The CDR3 region has the DNA TGTGCCAGCAGCGGCGTGGAGGTCGGGGCCTACGAGCAGTACTTC. Translated: CASSGVEVGAYEQYF. The V gene is TRBV5-5, the J gene TRBJ2-7; TRBD2 is a possible D gene (5 bases). Germline values: CDR1 SGHKS, CDR2 YYEKEE (reference sequence). V was trimmed by 4 bases and J by 2 bases, leaving 16 bases between them. CDR3 length: 15 amino acids. Using reference TRBV5-5 and TRBJ2-7 for the parts outside the CDR3, the full variable domain is DAGVTQSPTHLIKTRGQQVTLRCSPISGHKSVSWYQQVLGQGPQFIFQYYEKEERGRGNFPDRFSARQFPNYSSELNVNALLLGDSALYLCASSGVEVGAYEQYFGPGTRLTVT.